This TCR beta chain was observed in a study of cytomegalovirus exposure and HLA in healthy donors. In the study overall: For the approximately 430 genotyped donors, roughly 80% fell within the Caucasian-associated ancestry cluster. Study conclusions and caveats: In a later analysis, compared with equally common non-associated chains, HLA-associated beta chains were more expanded.

This clone was seen a single time. Antigen unknown. The CDR3 extends over 12 amino acids. CDR1 is SGHDT and CDR2 is YYEEEE in the germline V gene. The V end was cut by 2 bases, the J end by 12 bases, with 12 bases between. PCR used 60 Vbeta primers and 13 Jbeta primers. Profiling relied on immunoSEQ multiplex PCR, and the TCRdb table lists in-frame clones only, not all of them. The table lists some 150,000 clones, around 69% of them singletons. Sequenced sample: PBMCs. This chain joins TRBV5-6 and TRBJ2-1, with D uncertain. The receptor's source is a woman aged 30 to 39 in good health and CMV-seronegative. For the CDR3, the DNA is TGTGCCAGCAGCTTCGTCGAGGAGTTGCAGTTCTTC. It yields the protein CASSFVEELQFF.